The T cell receptor beta chain described here comes from a study of CD8 T cells in Susac syndrome. Study-wide findings and caveats: Susac CD8+ clonal expansion peaked in TEMRA cells and active patients.

There are 14 residues in the CDR3. Germline lookup yields CDR1 MNHEY and CDR2 SMNVEV (reference sequence). V shed 0 bases and J shed 3 bases, with 8 bases lying between them. Comments on this clonotype: Its antigen remains unidentified.

RNA was extracted with the RNeasy kit, and a quantity of roughly 0.45 to 1 ug was reverse transcribed using random hexamers. TCRdb used MiXCR to reprocess the immunoSEQ multiplex PCR reads, holding one entry per CDR3 protein. There are some 50,000 distinct CDR3 sequences in the sample; approximately 95% occur only once, and 0.75% lies in the top ten. The chain links TRBV27 to TRBJ2-5; D gene ambiguous. Sequencing was performed on CD8+ T cells from PBMCs. The clonotype comes from a human donor with Susac syndrome. The CDR3 region has the DNA TGTGCCAGCAGTTTATCACCTTACAAAGAGACCCAGTACTTC. This sequence encodes CASSLSPYKETQYF.